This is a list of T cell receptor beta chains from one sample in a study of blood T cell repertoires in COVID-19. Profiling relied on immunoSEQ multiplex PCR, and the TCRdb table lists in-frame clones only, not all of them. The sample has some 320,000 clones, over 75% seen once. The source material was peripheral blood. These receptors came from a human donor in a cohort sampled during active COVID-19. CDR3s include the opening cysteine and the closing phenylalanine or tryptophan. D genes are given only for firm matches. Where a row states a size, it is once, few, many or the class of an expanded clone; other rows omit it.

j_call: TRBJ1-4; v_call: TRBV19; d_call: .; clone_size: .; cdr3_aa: CASTPRVGEKLFF; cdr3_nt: TGTGCCAGTACCCCCCGGGTTGGTGAAAAACTGTTTTTT
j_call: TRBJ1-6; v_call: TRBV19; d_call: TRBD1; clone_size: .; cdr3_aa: CASREGDRDNSPLHF; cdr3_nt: TGTGCCAGTAGGGAAGGGGACAGGGATAATTCACCCCTCCACTTT
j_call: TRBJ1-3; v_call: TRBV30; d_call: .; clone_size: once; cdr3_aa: CAWSAGVGNTIYF; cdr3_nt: TGTGCCTGGAGTGCAGGGGTTGGAAACACCATATATTTT
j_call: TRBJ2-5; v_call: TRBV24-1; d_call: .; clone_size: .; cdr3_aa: CATSNDGGGLETQYF; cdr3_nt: TGTGCCACCAGTAACGATGGAGGGGGCCTGGAGACCCAGTACTTC
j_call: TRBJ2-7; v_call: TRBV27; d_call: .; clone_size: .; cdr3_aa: CASSLVGGEQYF; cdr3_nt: TGTGCCAGCAGTTTGGTGGGGGGCGAGCAGTACTTC
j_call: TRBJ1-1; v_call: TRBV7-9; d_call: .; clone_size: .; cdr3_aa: CASSWLNLEAFF; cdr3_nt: TGTGCCAGCAGCTGGTTAAACCTAGAAGCTTTCTTT
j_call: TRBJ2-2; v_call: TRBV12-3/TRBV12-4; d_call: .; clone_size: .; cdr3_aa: CASGGGNTGELFF; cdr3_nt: TGTGCCAGCGGGGGAGGAAACACCGGGGAGCTGTTTTTT
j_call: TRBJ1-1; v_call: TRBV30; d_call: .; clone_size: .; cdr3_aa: CAWSRGGNTEAFF; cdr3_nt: TGTGCCTGGAGTAGAGGCGGTAACACTGAAGCTTTCTTT
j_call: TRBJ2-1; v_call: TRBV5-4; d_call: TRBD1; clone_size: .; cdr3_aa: CASQGAYNEQFF; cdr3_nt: TGTGCCAGCCAGGGGGCCTACAATGAGCAGTTCTTC
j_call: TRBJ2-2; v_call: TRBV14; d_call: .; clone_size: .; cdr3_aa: CASSRASWNTGELFF; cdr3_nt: TGTGCCAGCAGCCGAGCTAGCTGGAACACCGGGGAGCTGTTTTTT
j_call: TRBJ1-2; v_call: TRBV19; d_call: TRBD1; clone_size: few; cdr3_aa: CASSIIGTATSQYNNYGYTF; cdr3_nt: TGTGCCAGTAGTATAATCGGGACAGCAACCTCCCAATATAATAACTATGGCTACACCTTC
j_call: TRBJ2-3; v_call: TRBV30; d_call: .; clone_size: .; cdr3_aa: CASSRGFTDTQYF; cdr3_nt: TGTGCCTCCTCAAGGGGCTTCACAGATACGCAGTATTTT
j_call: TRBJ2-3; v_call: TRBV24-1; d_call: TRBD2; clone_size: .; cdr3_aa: CATSDPASGGEDTQYF; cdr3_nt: TGTGCCACCAGTGACCCCGCCAGCGGGGGGGAAGATACGCAGTATTTT
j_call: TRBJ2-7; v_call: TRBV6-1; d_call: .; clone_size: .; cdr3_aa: CASSEALRGLGEQYF; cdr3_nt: TGTGCCAGCAGTGAAGCGCTTAGGGGGTTGGGCGAGCAGTACTTC
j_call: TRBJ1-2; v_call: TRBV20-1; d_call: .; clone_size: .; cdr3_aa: CSASGGRDYGYTF; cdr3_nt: TGCAGTGCAAGTGGGGGGCGCGACTATGGCTACACCTTC
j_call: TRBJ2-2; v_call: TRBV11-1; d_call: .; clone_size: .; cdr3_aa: CASSLSPGTGELFF; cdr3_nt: TGTGCCAGCAGCTTATCCCCGGGAACCGGGGAGCTGTTTTTT
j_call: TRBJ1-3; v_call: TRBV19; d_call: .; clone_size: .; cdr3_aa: CASSIVAAGVIGNTIYF; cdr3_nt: TGTGCCAGTAGTATAGTTGCGGCTGGCGTCATTGGAAACACCATATATTTT
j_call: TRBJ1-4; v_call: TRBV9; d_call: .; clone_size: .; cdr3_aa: CASSVGRINEKLFF; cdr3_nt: TGTGCCAGCAGCGTAGGGAGAATTAATGAAAAACTGTTTTTT
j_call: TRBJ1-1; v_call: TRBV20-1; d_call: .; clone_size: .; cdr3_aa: CSATAFTEAFF; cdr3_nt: TGCAGTGCGACAGCCTTCACTGAAGCTTTCTTT
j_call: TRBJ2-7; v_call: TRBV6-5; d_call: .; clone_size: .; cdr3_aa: CASSYTGQTNYEQYF; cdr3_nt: TGTGCCAGCAGTTATACGGGTCAGACTAACTACGAGCAGTACTTC
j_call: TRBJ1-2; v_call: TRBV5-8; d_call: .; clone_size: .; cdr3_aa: CASSLVRPPASADGSYTF; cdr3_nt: TGTGCCAGCAGCTTGGTCCGGCCCCCCGCCAGCGCCGACGGAAGCTACACCTTC
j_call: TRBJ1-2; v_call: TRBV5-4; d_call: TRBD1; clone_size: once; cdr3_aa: CASSSIRDREYGYTF; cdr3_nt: TGTGCCAGCAGCTCAATCCGGGACAGGGAATATGGCTACACCTTC
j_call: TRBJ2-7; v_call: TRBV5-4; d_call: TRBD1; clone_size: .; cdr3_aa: CASSSRGTGGYEQYF; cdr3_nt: TGTGCCAGCAGCTCCCGTGGGACAGGGGGCTACGAGCAGTACTTC
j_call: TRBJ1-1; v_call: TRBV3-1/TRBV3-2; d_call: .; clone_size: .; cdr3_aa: CASSQDLGEAFF; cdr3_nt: TGTGCCAGCAGCCAGGACTTGGGAGAAGCTTTCTTT
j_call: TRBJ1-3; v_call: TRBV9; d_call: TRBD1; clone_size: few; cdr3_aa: CASSPTGDYSGNTIYF; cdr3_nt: TGTGCCAGCAGCCCGACAGGGGACTACTCTGGAAACACCATATATTTT
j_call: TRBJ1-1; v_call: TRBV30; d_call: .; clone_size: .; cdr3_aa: CAWERGLDTEAFF; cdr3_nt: TGTGCCTGGGAGCGGGGGCTCGACACTGAAGCTTTCTTT
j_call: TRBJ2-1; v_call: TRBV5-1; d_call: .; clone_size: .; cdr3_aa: CASRAQGYNEQFF; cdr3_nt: TGCGCCAGCAGAGCTCAGGGGTACAATGAGCAGTTCTTC
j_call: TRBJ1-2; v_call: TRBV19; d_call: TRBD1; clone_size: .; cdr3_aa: CATRDSEGGYTF; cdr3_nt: TGTGCCACCCGGGACAGTGAGGGTGGCTACACCTTC
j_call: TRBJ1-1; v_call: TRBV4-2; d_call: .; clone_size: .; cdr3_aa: CASSQEGGAEAFF; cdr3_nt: TGTGCCAGCAGCCAAGAGGGGGGGGCTGAAGCTTTCTTT
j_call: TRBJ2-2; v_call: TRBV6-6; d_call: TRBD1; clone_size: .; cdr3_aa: CASSGQGIEAGELFF; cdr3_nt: TGTGCCAGCAGTGGACAGGGGATAGAGGCCGGGGAGCTGTTTTTT
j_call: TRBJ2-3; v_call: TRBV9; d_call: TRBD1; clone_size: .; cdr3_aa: CASSARTGRFTDTQYF; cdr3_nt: TGTGCCAGCAGCGCTCGGACAGGGAGGTTCACAGATACGCAGTATTTT
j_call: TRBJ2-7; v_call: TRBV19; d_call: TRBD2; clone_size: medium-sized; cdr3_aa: CASSTSGGYEQYF; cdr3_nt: TGTGCCAGTAGTACTAGCGGGGGTTACGAGCAGTACTTC
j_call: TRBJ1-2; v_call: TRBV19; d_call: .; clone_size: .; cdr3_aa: CASSIPITGRGYTF; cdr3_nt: TGTGCCAGTAGTATACCGATCACAGGGCGAGGCTACACCTTC
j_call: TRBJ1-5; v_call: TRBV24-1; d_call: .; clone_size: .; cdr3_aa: CATSGLSNQPQHF; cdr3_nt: TGTGCCACCAGTGGGCTTAGCAATCAGCCCCAGCATTTT
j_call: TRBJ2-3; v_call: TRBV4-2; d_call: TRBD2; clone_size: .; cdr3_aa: CASSQPSGGATDTQYF; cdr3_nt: TGTGCCAGCAGCCAACCTAGCGGGGGGGCGACAGATACGCAGTATTTT
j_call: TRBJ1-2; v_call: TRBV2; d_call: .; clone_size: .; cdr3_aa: CASSSQGSYGYTF; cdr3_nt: TGTGCCAGCAGCAGCCAGGGATCCTATGGCTACACCTTC
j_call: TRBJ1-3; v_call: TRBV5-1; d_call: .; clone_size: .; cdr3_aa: CASRLMGPFSGNTIYF; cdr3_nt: TGCGCCAGCAGGTTGATGGGGCCCTTCTCTGGAAACACCATATATTTT
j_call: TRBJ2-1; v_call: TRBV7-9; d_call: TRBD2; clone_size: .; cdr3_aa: CASSLMRGDNEQFF; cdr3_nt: TGTGCCAGCAGCTTAATGCGGGGGGACAATGAGCAGTTCTTC
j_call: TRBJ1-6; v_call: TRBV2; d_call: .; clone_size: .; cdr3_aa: CASRLREASPLHF; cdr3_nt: TGTGCCAGCAGGTTACGGGAGGCCTCACCCCTCCACTTT
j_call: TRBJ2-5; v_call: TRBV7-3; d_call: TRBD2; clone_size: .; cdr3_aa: CASSSYSGGAETQYF; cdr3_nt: TGTGCCAGCAGCTCCTATAGCGGGGGGGCTGAGACCCAGTACTTC
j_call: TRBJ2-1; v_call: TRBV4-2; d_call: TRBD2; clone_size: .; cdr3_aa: CASSQNLAGGPNEQFF; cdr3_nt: TGTGCCAGCAGCCAAAACCTAGCGGGGGGCCCCAATGAGCAGTTCTTC
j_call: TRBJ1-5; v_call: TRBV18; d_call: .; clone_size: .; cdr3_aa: CASSPDSDSNQPQHF; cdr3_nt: TGTGCCAGCTCACCGGACAGCGATAGCAATCAGCCCCAGCATTTT
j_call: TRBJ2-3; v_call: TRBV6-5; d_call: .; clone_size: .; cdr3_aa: CASKGPADTQYF; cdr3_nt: TGTGCCAGCAAGGGGCCCGCAGATACGCAGTATTTT
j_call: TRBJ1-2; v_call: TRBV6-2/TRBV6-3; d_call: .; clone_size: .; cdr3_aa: CASSPGFYGYTF; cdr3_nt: TGTGCCAGCAGTCCGGGATTCTATGGCTACACCTTC
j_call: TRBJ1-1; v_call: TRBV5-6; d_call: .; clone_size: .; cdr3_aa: CASSFSGNTEAFF; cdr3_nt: TGTGCCAGCAGCTTTTCAGGGAACACTGAAGCTTTCTTT
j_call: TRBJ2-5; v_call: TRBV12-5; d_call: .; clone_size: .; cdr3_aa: CASGIKTQYF; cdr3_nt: TGTGCTAGTGGAATAAAGACCCAGTACTTC
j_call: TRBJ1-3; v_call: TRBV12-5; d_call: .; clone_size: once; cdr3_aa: CASGPPRNYSGNTIYF; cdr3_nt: TGTGCTAGTGGGCCACCTAGGAACTACTCTGGAAACACCATATATTTT
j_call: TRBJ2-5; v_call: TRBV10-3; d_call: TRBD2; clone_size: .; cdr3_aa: CAISESSSGVQETQYF; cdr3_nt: TGTGCCATCAGTGAGTCAAGTAGCGGGGTCCAAGAGACCCAGTACTTC
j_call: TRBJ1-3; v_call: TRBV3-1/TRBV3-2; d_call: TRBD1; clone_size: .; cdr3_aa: CASSLSRQGGGNTIYF; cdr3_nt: TGTGCCAGCAGCCTAAGTCGACAGGGAGGTGGAAACACCATATATTTT
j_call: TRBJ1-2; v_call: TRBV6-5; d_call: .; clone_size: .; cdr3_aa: CASSRGSGYTF; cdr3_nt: TGTGCCAGCAGCAGGGGTTCGGGCTACACCTTC
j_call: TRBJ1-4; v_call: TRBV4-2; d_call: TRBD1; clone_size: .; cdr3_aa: CASSPLGGQGYEKLFF; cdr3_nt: TGTGCCAGCAGCCCACTGGGGGGACAGGGTTATGAAAAACTGTTTTTT
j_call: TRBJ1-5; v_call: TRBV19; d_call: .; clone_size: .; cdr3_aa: CASSPGQTAVGNQPQHF; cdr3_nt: TGTGCCAGTAGTCCAGGACAGACGGCGGTAGGCAATCAGCCCCAGCATTTT
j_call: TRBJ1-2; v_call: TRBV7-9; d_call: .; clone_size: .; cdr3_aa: CASSLTGGGYTF; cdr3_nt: TGTGCCAGCAGCTTGACAGGCGGCGGCTACACCTTC
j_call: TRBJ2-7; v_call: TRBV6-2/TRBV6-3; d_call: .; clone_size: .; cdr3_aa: CASSYGRGRSSYEQYF; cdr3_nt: TGTGCCAGCAGTTACGGTCGGGGGAGGAGCTCCTACGAGCAGTACTTC
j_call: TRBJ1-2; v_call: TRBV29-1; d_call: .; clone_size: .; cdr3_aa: CSVEMTANYGYTF; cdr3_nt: TGCAGCGTTGAGATGACAGCTAACTATGGCTACACCTTC
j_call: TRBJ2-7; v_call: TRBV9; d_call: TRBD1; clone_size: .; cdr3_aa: CASSAGQVVSYEQYF; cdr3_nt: TGTGCCAGCAGCGCGGGACAGGTCGTTTCCTACGAGCAGTACTTC
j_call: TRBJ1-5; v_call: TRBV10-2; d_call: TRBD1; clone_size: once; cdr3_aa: CASTRDRHQPQHF; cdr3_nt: TGCGCCAGCACCCGGGACAGGCATCAGCCCCAGCATTTT
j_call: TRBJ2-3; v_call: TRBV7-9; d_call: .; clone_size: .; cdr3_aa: CASSSTGLADTQYF; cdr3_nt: TGTGCCAGCAGCTCGACAGGCCTTGCAGATACGCAGTATTTT
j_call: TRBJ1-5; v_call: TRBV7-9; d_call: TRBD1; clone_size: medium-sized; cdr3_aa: CASSPTETGDQPQHF; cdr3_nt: TGTGCCAGCAGCCCTACGGAGACAGGGGATCAGCCCCAGCATTTT
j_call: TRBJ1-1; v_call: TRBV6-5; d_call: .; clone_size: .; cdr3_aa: CASSYSTRGWGTEAFF; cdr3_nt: TGTGCCAGCAGTTACTCGACTCGGGGGTGGGGCACTGAAGCTTTCTTT